The rows below give T cell receptor beta chains drawn from one sample of a study. TCRdb fed the RT-PCR reads into MiXCR, producing one record per CDR3 protein. This sample yields around 700,000 distinct CDR3 sequences, of which approximately 15% are seen a single time; roughly 4% belongs to the top ten. The source material was memory CD4+ T cells from blood. The receptors come from a female donor in good health, serving as a healthy control. Both conserved end residues are part of each CDR3. Each record gives: V gene, J gene, clone size, D gene, CDR3 protein, CDR3 DNA. A D gene is named only where the DNA matches it firmly. Clone size appears in some rows only: once, few, many, or a class for an expanded clone.

TRBV4-3	TRBJ1-1	few	NA	CASSPRTGWGEGTEAFF	TGCGCCAGCAGCCCCAGGACCGGGTGGGGTGAGGGAACTGAAGCTTTCTTT
TRBV20-1	TRBJ2-5	many	NA	CSARDQGSKETQYF	TGCAGTGCTAGAGATCAGGGCAGCAAAGAGACCCAGTACTTC
TRBV6-2/TRBV6-3	TRBJ2-5	NA	NA	CASNPGQNRGTQYF	TGTGCCAGCAACCCTGGGCAAAACCGTGGGACCCAGTACTTC
TRBV6-5	TRBJ2-3	many	NA	CASSYSRGPDTQYF	TGTGCCAGCAGTTACTCTCGGGGCCCAGATACGCAGTATTTT
TRBV6-2/TRBV6-3	TRBJ2-3	many	NA	CASKGPGADTQYF	TGTGCCAGCAAGGGGCCGGGCGCAGATACGCAGTATTTT
TRBV5-1	TRBJ1-1	NA	NA	CASSLMAWGGAEAFF	TGCGCCAGCAGCTTAATGGCTTGGGGGGGCGCTGAAGCTTTCTTT
TRBV24-1	TRBJ2-1	NA	TRBD2	CATSDPPGLAGANEQFF	TGTGCCACCAGTGACCCCCCGGGACTAGCGGGGGCCAATGAGCAGTTCTTC
TRBV7-3	TRBJ2-1	NA	TRBD2	CASSNSGPYNEQFF	TGTGCCAGCAGCAATAGCGGGCCATACAATGAGCAGTTCTTC
TRBV5-5	TRBJ1-3	few	NA	CASRGAFSGNTIYF	TGTGCCAGCCGGGGGGCATTCTCTGGAAACACCATATATTTT
TRBV12-3/TRBV12-4	TRBJ2-1	NA	NA	CASSYGPPGEQFF	TGTGCCAGCAGTTACGGCCCACCGGGTGAGCAGTTCTTC
TRBV11-2	TRBJ1-1	few	TRBD1	CASSLDPGVTGEAFF	TGTGCCAGCAGCTTAGATCCTGGGGTGACAGGGGAAGCTTTCTTT
TRBV6-1	TRBJ2-1	NA	NA	CASSGTSLWSYNEQFF	TGTGCCAGCAGTGGAACTAGTTTGTGGTCCTACAATGAGCAGTTCTTC
TRBV20-1	TRBJ2-5	NA	NA	CSARDGTSSGTQYF	TGCAGTGCTAGAGATGGAACCAGCTCGGGGACCCAGTACTTC
TRBV28	TRBJ1-1	few	NA	CASSWEGRRTEAFF	TGTGCCAGCAGCTGGGAGGGGCGCCGGACTGAAGCTTTCTTT
TRBV20-1	TRBJ1-2	NA	NA	CTDSGESGYTF	TGCACTGACTCCGGGGAGAGTGGCTACACCTTC
TRBV9	TRBJ2-7	few	NA	CASSVGPDGRGEQYF	TGTGCCAGCAGCGTAGGTCCCGACGGCCGCGGCGAGCAGTACTTC
TRBV20-1	TRBJ1-2	many	NA	CSASSDSGYGYTF	TGCAGTGCTAGCTCGGACTCGGGGTATGGCTACACCTTC
TRBV6-5	TRBJ2-2	few	NA	CASSYRAGNTGELFF	TGTGCCAGCAGTTACAGAGCAGGGAACACCGGGGAGCTGTTTTTT
TRBV6-5	TRBJ2-6	many	NA	CASSRTVPSGANVLTF	TGTGCCAGCAGTAGGACAGTCCCGTCTGGGGCCAACGTCCTGACTTTC
TRBV12-3/TRBV12-4	TRBJ2-7	few	NA	CASSPYSARDSYEQYF	TGTGCCAGCAGTCCCTACAGCGCCCGGGACTCCTACGAGCAGTACTTC
TRBV10-3	TRBJ1-5	many	TRBD1	CAISDQGDSNQPQHF	TGTGCCATCAGTGATCAGGGGGATAGCAATCAGCCCCAGCATTTT
TRBV29-1	TRBJ1-2	NA	TRBD1	CSVERSGGYPNYGYTF	TGCAGCGTTGAAAGGTCAGGGGGCTATCCTAACTATGGCTACACCTTC